These 11 T cell receptor beta chains share one sample of origin, sequenced in a study of blood T cell repertoires in COVID-19. The table came from immunoSEQ multiplex PCR; TCRdb's copy has only in-frame clones and leaves some out. The repertoire holds approximately 160,000 clones, with around 84% as singletons. The sequenced sample consisted of PBMCs or T cells enriched from blood (not recorded which). Receptors were obtained from a man in his forties or fifties who had recovered from COVID-19.

The genes are TRBV18 and TRBJ1-5, with D possibly TRBD1 on 6 matching bases. Germline V CDR1 and CDR2: KGHSH, LQKENI. CDR3 length: 14 residues. The ends were cut back, 4 bases at V and 3 bases at J, with 10 bases in the middle. The CDR3 region has the DNA TGTGCCAGCTCACTACAGGGTATCAATCAGCCCCAGCATTTT. Its translation is CASSLQGINQPQHF.

The chain links TRBV27 to TRBJ2-5; 8 bases match TRBD2. This CDR3 has 15 residues. J was trimmed by 4 bases and V by 5 bases; bases with no gene match: 9. Per the germline V gene, CDR1 is MNHEY and CDR2 is SMNVEV (reference sequence). The CDR3 is CASSRGGLVLETQYF. The CDR3 DNA sequence: TGTGCCAGCAGTCGCGGGGGACTAGTCTTAGAGACCCAGTACTTC.

This clone was seen ten or more times. The same CDR3 arises from other DNA sequences in this sample as well. The chain couples TRBV5-1 to TRBJ2-7; no clear D. Germline-derived CDR1 and CDR2 are SGHRS and YFSETQ. With 0 bases removed from V and 2 bases from J, the gap between germline ends came to 9 bases. The CDR3 totals 14 residues. CDR3 region: CASSLVVSPYEQYF. As DNA, the CDR3 is TGCGCCAGCAGCTTGGTCGTCAGTCCCTACGAGCAGTACTTC.

The genes are TRBV5-5 and TRBJ2-7; D perhaps matches TRBD1 (6 bases). V was shortened by 4 bases and J by 1 base, with 9 bases between the two germline ends. Germline V gene data show CDR1 as SGHKS and CDR2 as YYEKEE (reference sequence). The CDR3 has 13 amino acids. CDR3 in amino acids: CASSRGGSYEQYF. The CDR3 DNA reads TGTGCCAGCAGCCGAGGGGGTTCCTACGAGCAGTACTTC.

The rearrangement joins TRBV29-1 to TRBJ2-4, with D possibly matching TRBD1 (5 bases). The germline V gene has CDR1 SQVTM and CDR2 ANQGSEA. CDR3 length: 14 amino acids. Between the trimmed V and J ends, which lost 3 bases and 2 bases, there was a span of 11 bases. The CDR3 DNA sequence: TGCAGCGTTGATCTGGCAGGGACCAAAAACATTCAGTACTTC. It is translated as CSVDLAGTKNIQYF.

This clone was recorded once. The chain has TRBV19 and TRBJ1-5, with unresolved D. This CDR3 has 13 residues. Trimming took off 3 bases at V and 7 bases at J, with 10 bases between the two ends. Germline CDR1 LNHDA, CDR2 SQIVND (reference sequence). In nucleotides, the CDR3 is TGTGCCAGTAGTATCGGCAGGTCCCAGCCCCAGCATTTT. Amino acids: CASSIGRSQPQHF. The whole variable domain, remainder taken from reference TRBV19 and TRBJ1-5, is DGGITQSPKYLFRKEGQNVTLSCEQNLNHDAMYWYRQDPGQGLRLIYYSQIVNDFQKGDIAEGYSVSREKKESFPLTVTSAQKNPTAFYLCASSIGRSQPQHFGDGTRLSIL.

The genes are TRBV3-1 (or the pseudogene TRBV3-2) and TRBJ1-2; tentative D call: TRBD1 (6 bases). V lost 4 bases, J lost 0 bases, and 9 bases lay in between. The CDR3 covers 14 residues. CDR1 and CDR2 (germline): LGHDT, YNNKEL (reference sequence). The CDR3 bases are TGTGCCAGCAGCCCCGGACAGTCTAACTATGGCTACACCTTC. Translating it yields CASSPGQSNYGYTF.

The J gene is TRBJ2-2, the V gene TRBV7-2; D is ambiguous. With 5 bases removed from V and 5 bases from J, the gap between germline ends came to 6 bases. The CDR3 covers 12 residues. Germline V gene data show CDR1 as SGHTA and CDR2 as FQGNSA. The CDR3 loop is CASSVLTGELFF. The CDR3, as DNA: TGTGCCAGCAGCGTCCTAACCGGGGAGCTGTTTTTT.

The chain employs TRBV7-9 and TRBJ2-7, with D perhaps matching TRBD2 (6 bases). The CDR3 spans 13 residues. Trimming shortened V by 5 bases and J by 6 bases, and 14 bases separated the two germline ends. The germline CDR1 and CDR2 sequences are SEHNR and FQNEAQ (reference sequence). Written as DNA, the CDR3 is TGTGCCAGCAGCCCCGGAGGGCGGGTCGAGCAGTACTTC. This sequence encodes CASSPGGRVEQYF.

This rearrangement joins TRBV3-1 (or the pseudogene TRBV3-2) to TRBJ2-3, with TRBD2 matching 9 bases. Trimming took 0 bases from V and 2 from J; bases not matched to a gene: 6. This CDR3 contains 17 residues. Germline-derived CDR1 and CDR2 are LGHDT and YNNKEL (reference sequence). Here the CDR3 reads CASSQEILAGITDTQYF. Written as DNA, the CDR3 is TGTGCCAGCAGCCAAGAGATTCTAGCGGGGATCACAGATACGCAGTATTTT.

The chain employs TRBV30 and TRBJ1-4, with D possibly being TRBD1 (5 bases). This CDR3 has 13 amino acids. Per the germline V gene, CDR1 is GTSNPN and CDR2 is SVGIG (reference sequence). Written as DNA, the CDR3 is TGTGCTGTGGGACTTTCAACTAATGAAAAACTGTTTTTT. It is translated as CAVGLSTNEKLFF.